This TCR beta chain was observed in a study of blood T cell repertoires in COVID-19. J was trimmed by 13 bases and V by 4 bases; bases with no gene match: 2. CDR3 length: 11 residues. From germline, CDR1 is GTSNPN and CDR2 SVGIG (reference sequence). Produced via immunoSEQ multiplex PCR; TCRdb's table is partial and in-frame only. This sample yields under 250,000 clones, of which roughly four fifths are seen a single time; roughly 12% belongs to the top ten. The sequenced sample consisted of peripheral blood. The sequence was collected from a woman in her 40s with acute or convalescent COVID-19. This chain uses TRBV30 with TRBJ2-1; 12 nucleotides align to TRBD2. This chain's CDR3 is CAWTSGRAQFF. CDR3 nucleotides: TGTGCCTGGACTAGCGGGAGGGCACAGTTCTTC.